The clone carrying this T cell receptor beta chain was recorded a few times. The antigen remains undetermined. The entry originates in a study of metastatic and nonmetastatic thyroid tumors. In the study overall: Peripheral blood and tumor or nodule samples from malignant and benign thyroid patients were compared. General study results and limits: Malignant thyroid tumors reportedly exceeded benign nodules significantly in TCR beta diversity, with the difference appearing in blood and tumor.

Patients underwent thyroid surgery, and none had received any treatment before it. Germline CDR1 is LNHDA and CDR2 is SQIVND (reference sequence). This CDR3 has 14 amino acids. Trimming shortened V by 5 bases and J by 3 bases, and 13 bases separated the two germline ends. As handled by the study authors: Between-group CDR3 differences, defined by clinicopathological status, yielded a distant-metastasis classifier for papillary thyroid cancer. TCRdb reanalyzed the PCR reads via MiXCR. V and J calls and clone size were set by TCRdb, not the authors. The sample records more than 11,000 clones, almost 30% being singletons.

Material: blood. The rearrangement joins TRBV19 to TRBJ1-2; D uncertain. The source of this sequence is a female donor with papillary thyroid cancer or a benign thyroid nodule (not recorded which). Some clones in this sample may be carry-over from other donors' samples. The CDR3 DNA reads as TGTGCCAGTAGTCTCACGGGCCAGTACTATGGCTACACCTTC. Translating gives CASSLTGQYYGYTF.